This record looks at one TCR beta chain sequence and its context. This record comes from a study of T cell repertoires in ileal Crohn's disease. The CDR3 is 8 amino acids. Time point defined: neoterminal ileum biopsy at postoperative endoscopy, about 6 months after surgery. The data were produced by immunoSEQ multiplex PCR, yet TCRdb's version contains in-frame clones alone and is incomplete. The data show 1,500 or so clones, about 80% seen once. Sample: ileal tissue. The sequence derives from an adult with Crohn's disease. The rearrangement joins TRBV7-5 to TRBJ1-4. TRBV7-5 is listed as a pseudogene. Here the CDR3 reads CAYEKLFF. The CDR3 DNA is TGTGCCTATGAAAAACTGTTTTTT.